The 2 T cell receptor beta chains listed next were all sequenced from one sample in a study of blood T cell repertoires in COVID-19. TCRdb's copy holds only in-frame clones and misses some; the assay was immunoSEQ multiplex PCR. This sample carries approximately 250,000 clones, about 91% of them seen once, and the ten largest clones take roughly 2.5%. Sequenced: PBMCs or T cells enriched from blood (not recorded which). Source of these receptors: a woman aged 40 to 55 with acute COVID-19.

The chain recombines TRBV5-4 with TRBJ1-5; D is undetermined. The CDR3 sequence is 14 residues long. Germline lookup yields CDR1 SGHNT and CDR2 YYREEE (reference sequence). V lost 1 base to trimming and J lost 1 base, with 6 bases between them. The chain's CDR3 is CASSLRESNQPQHF. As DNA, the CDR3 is TGTGCCAGCAGCTTGCGGGAGAGCAATCAGCCCCAGCATTTT.

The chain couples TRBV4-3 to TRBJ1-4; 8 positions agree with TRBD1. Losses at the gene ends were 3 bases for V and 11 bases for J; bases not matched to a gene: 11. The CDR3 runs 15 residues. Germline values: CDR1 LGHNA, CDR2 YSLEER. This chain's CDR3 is CASSQDRVSAAKLFF. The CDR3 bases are TGCGCCAGCAGCCAGGACAGGGTCTCAGCCGCGAAACTGTTTTTT.